The 22 T cell receptor beta chains below come from one sample, sequenced in a study of PD-1 blockade in classical Hodgkin lymphoma. Every patient experienced relapse after autologous stem cell transplantation, and brentuximab vedotin exposure varied. Clones were read by immunoSEQ multiplex PCR, and TCRdb kept only the in-frame ones, dropping some. The sample contains approximately 52,000 clones, approximately 73% of which appear only once. The sample consisted of peripheral blood mononuclear cells (PBMCs), taken before the second cycle of nivolumab. Receptors originate from a human donor with classical Hodgkin lymphoma.

The chain combines TRBV18 with TRBJ2-3, with 9 bases identical to TRBD2. CDR3 length: 16 residues. Per the germline V gene, CDR1 is KGHSH and CDR2 is LQKENI. V dropped 1 base and J dropped 1; count of bases not matched to a gene: 3. The chain's CDR3 is CASSPLASGGTDTQYF. CDR3 nucleotide sequence: TGTGCCAGCTCACCACTGGCTAGCGGGGGCACAGATACGCAGTATTTT.

The CDR3 loop reads CASGLGAGQSRANVLTF. The CDR3 bases are TGTGCTAGTGGTCTGGGAGCAGGACAAAGTCGGGCCAACGTCCTGACTTTC. V usage is TRBV12-5 and J usage is TRBJ2-6; D is possibly TRBD1 or TRBD2 (5 bases each). V was cut by 5 bases and J by 5 bases, with 19 bases left in between. The CDR3 runs 17 residues. Germline CDR1 reads LGHNT; CDR2 reads FRNRAP.

The rearrangement joins TRBV30 to TRBJ1-1; weak D call: TRBD1 (6 bases). The germline V gene encodes CDR1 GTSNPN and CDR2 SVGIG (reference sequence). The V end was cut by 7 bases, the J end by 7 bases, with 13 bases between. The CDR3 is 11 residues long. The CDR3 here is CALSRGIEAFF. CDR3 DNA sequence: TGTGCCTTATCCAGGGGCATTGAAGCTTTCTTT.

The chain couples TRBV18 to TRBJ1-1; unclear D gene. V was pared by 0 bases and J by 3 bases, with 8 bases between. CDR1 is KGHSH and CDR2 is LQKENI in the germline V gene. The CDR3 contains 14 residues. CDR3 coding DNA: TGTGCCAGCTCACCACCGATGGGGTACACTGAAGCTTTCTTT. Translation gives CASSPPMGYTEAFF.

This clone turned up a few times. The CDR3 nucleotides are TGTGCCAGCAGCCCCACGGAGTTTGAGCAGTTCTTC. It translates to CASSPTEFEQFF. The J gene is TRBJ2-1, the V gene TRBV9; unclear D gene. CDR3 length: 12 amino acids. V dropped 4 bases and J dropped 9 bases, with 11 bases sitting between them. Germline-derived CDR1 and CDR2 are SGDLS and YYNGEE.

The chain carries TRBV28 and TRBJ2-7, with a possible D match to TRBD1 (5 bases). This CDR3 region has 15 residues. Germline assignment: CDR1 MDHEN and CDR2 SYDVKM. V was shortened by 4 bases and J by 4 bases, with 17 bases between the two germline ends. For the CDR3, the DNA is TGTGCCAGCAGTTCACGGAAGGGCAAGGGGTACGAGCAGTACTTC. Amino acid sequence: CASSSRKGKGYEQYF.

This sequence joins TRBV27 and TRBJ2-6; D unclear. The CDR3 contains 13 residues. Germline CDR1 MNHEY, CDR2 SMNVEV (reference sequence). Between the trimmed V and J ends, which lost 0 bases and 9 bases, there was a span of 6 bases. The CDR3 nucleotides are TGTGCCAGCAGTTTATCCGCCCTCAACGTCCTGACTTTC. Protein product: CASSLSALNVLTF.

The V and J genes are TRBV6-5 and TRBJ1-6; D uncertain. The length of the CDR3 is 16 residues. V was pared by 1 base and J by 0 bases, with 7 bases between. Germline CDR1 reads MNHEY; CDR2 reads SVGAGI. CDR3 sequence: CASSYFGSSYNSPLHF. The CDR3 region has the DNA TGTGCCAGCAGTTACTTTGGAAGCTCCTATAATTCACCCCTCCACTTT.

V is TRBV7-2 and J is TRBJ1-3, with 7 bases matching TRBD1. This CDR3 spans 17 amino acids. The germline gives CDR1 SGHTA, CDR2 FQGNSA. The junction had 10 bases not matched to a gene; V was cut back by 5 bases and J by 0 bases. The DNA for the CDR3 is TGTGCCAGCAGCCTACTGCTTGACAGGGTCTCTGGAAACACCATATATTTT. Translated: CASSLLLDRVSGNTIYF.

The chain links TRBV29-1 to TRBJ1-4, with D maybe TRBD1 (5 bases). V lost 6 bases, J lost 8 bases, and 19 bases lay in between. Germline CDR1 and CDR2: SQVTM and ANQGSEA. The length of the CDR3 is 14 residues. The CDR3 reads CSVRPGPGGEKLFF. CDR3 in DNA: TGCAGCGTCCGCCCGGGACCCGGAGGGGAAAAACTGTTTTTT. The entire variable domain, with the rest obtained from reference TRBV29-1 and TRBJ1-4, is as follows: SAVISQKPSRDICQRGTSLTIQCQVDSQVTMMFWYRQQPGQSLTLIATANQGSEATYESGFVIDKFPISRPNLTFSTLTVSNMSPEDSSIYLCSVRPGPGGEKLFFGSGTQLSVL.

V usage is TRBV28 and J usage is TRBJ2-3; D may be TRBD1 (5 bases). Trimming took off 2 bases at V and 2 bases at J, with 14 bases between the two ends. CDR1 is MDHEN and CDR2 is SYDVKM in the germline V gene. CDR3 length: 16 residues. The CDR3 spells CASSLRPLGVTDTQYF. The CDR3 nucleotides read TGTGCCAGCAGTTTACGGCCTTTAGGGGTCACAGATACGCAGTATTTT.

The chain joins TRBV6-5 to TRBJ2-2; a possible D gene is TRBD2 (6 bases). Germline CDR1 and CDR2: MNHEY and SVGAGI. CDR3 length equals 16 residues. Trimming cost V 1 base and J 4 bases, with 13 bases left between them. CDR3 loop: CASSYWGESFTGELFF. The CDR3 DNA follows: TGTGCCAGCAGTTACTGGGGGGAGTCTTTCACCGGGGAGCTGTTTTTT.

The rearrangement uses TRBV19 and TRBJ2-7; 11 nucleotides agree with TRBD2. Looked up from germline, CDR1 is LNHDA and CDR2 is SQIVND (reference sequence). The CDR3 has 19 residues. The J segment lost 2 bases and the V segment lost 2 bases, leaving 14 bases of the junction unmatched. The CDR3 DNA reads as TGTGCCAGTAGTATAAGAGGGACAGCTCCGGGACTAGCGGCCTACGAGCAGTACTTC. Translated: CASSIRGTAPGLAAYEQYF.

The chain joins TRBV29-1 to TRBJ2-1; D remains unclear. Trimming stripped 3 bases from V and 9 bases from J, with 15 bases between. The CDR3 runs 13 residues. Germline assignment: CDR1 SQVTM and CDR2 ANQGSEA. CDR3 amino acids: CSVDGYASVEQFF. CDR3 nucleotide sequence: TGCAGCGTTGATGGGTACGCGTCCGTTGAGCAGTTCTTC.

This chain's CDR3 is CAWSVQKQEQFF. As DNA, the CDR3 is TGTGCCTGGAGTGTACAGAAGCAAGAGCAGTTCTTC. The rearrangement uses TRBV30 and TRBJ2-1; D is ambiguous. The CDR3 has 12 amino acids. The V gene's germline CDR1 is GTSNPN and CDR2 SVGIG (reference sequence). With 0 bases removed from V and 10 bases from J, the gap between germline ends came to 10 bases.

The chain combines TRBV5-1 with TRBJ2-1; D unclear. Germline assignment: CDR1 SGHRS and CDR2 YFSETQ. The V end lost 0 bases, the J end lost 7 bases, and 14 bases lay between the germline ends. The CDR3 extends over 15 amino acids. CDR3 region: CASSLASGQENEQFF. Written as DNA, the CDR3 is TGCGCCAGCAGCTTGGCCTCGGGTCAAGAGAATGAGCAGTTCTTC.

This clone occurred once. V gene TRBV4-2 combines with J gene TRBJ1-3; unclear D gene. V was pared by 6 bases and J by 0 bases, with 15 bases between. There are 16 residues in the CDR3. Per the germline V gene, CDR1 is LGHNA and CDR2 is YNFKEQ. Written as DNA, the CDR3 is TGTGCCAGCAGAGACACTACCCGGAACTCTGGAAACACCATATATTTT. It codes for CASRDTTRNSGNTIYF.

V and J are TRBV6-5 and TRBJ2-3; the D is unclear. Germline-derived CDR1 and CDR2 are MNHEY and SVGAGI. This CDR3 is 15 amino acids long. Trimming shortened V by 6 bases and J by 4 bases, and 17 bases separated the two germline ends. This chain's CDR3 is CASRPRALVPDTQYF. The DNA for the CDR3 is TGTGCCAGCAGACCCCGGGCCCTGGTCCCAGATACGCAGTATTTT.

This clone occurred a few times. The V call is TRBV7-3, the J call TRBJ2-1, with 8 bases fitting TRBD1. Per the germline V gene, CDR1 is SGHTA and CDR2 is FQGTGA. The CDR3 is made up of 14 amino acids. V was pared by 1 base and J by 7 bases, with 3 bases of the junction left unmatched. DNA of the CDR3: TGTGCCAGCAGCTTAAAGACAGGGGTGAATGAGCAGTTCTTC. It encodes CASSLKTGVNEQFF.

The chain links TRBV30 to TRBJ2-2; 8 bases fit TRBD2. The length of the CDR3 is 16 residues. V lost 7 bases and J lost 1; bases outside the gene matches: 11. Germline V gives CDR1 GTSNPN, CDR2 SVGIG (reference sequence). In DNA, the CDR3 is TGTGCCTTCTACCACCGGGGGACTAGGAACACCGGGGAGCTGTTTTTT. Translated, it gives CAFYHRGTRNTGELFF. The whole variable domain, remainder taken from reference TRBV30 and TRBJ2-2, is SQTIHQWPATLVQPVGSPLSLECTVEGTSNPNLYWYRQAAGRGLQLLFYSVGIGQISSEVPQNLSASRPQDRQFILSSKKLLLSDSGFYLCAFYHRGTRNTGELFFGEGSRLTVL.

This chain connects TRBV7-9 to TRBJ1-2; D gene ambiguous. The ends were cut back, 1 base at V and 8 bases at J, with 17 bases in the middle. The CDR3 spans 15 residues. CDR1 is SEHNR and CDR2 is FQNEAQ in the germline V gene (reference sequence). The CDR3 is CASSLVAGASGGYTF. In DNA form, the CDR3 reads TGTGCCAGCAGCTTAGTGGCAGGTGCCTCCGGCGGCTACACCTTC.

On this clone: Other nucleotide sequences in the sample specify the same CDR3. The J gene is TRBJ2-7, the V gene TRBV7-9; D unclear. Per the germline V gene, CDR1 is SEHNR and CDR2 is FQNEAQ (reference sequence). The V gene lost 1 base and the J gene lost 5 bases, with 6 bases spanning the gap. The CDR3 is 12 residues long. In DNA, the CDR3 is TGTGCCAGCAGCTTAGTTGTGGACGAGCAGTACTTC. Its protein product is CASSLVVDEQYF.